This T cell receptor beta chain comes out of a study of shared clonotypes between healthy human individuals. Turning to the study itself: Each donor's CD8 memory used one plate, CD8 naive two, each CD4 subset three. General study results and limits: Specimens sampled were limited to blood, with tissue repertoires likely differing. Larger richness was generally estimated for naive than memory subsets.

The CDR3 contains 15 residues. The ends lost 2 bases at V and 2 bases at J; junction bases unmatched: 4. Germline V gene sequence: CDR1 SGHVS, CDR2 FNYEAQ. Regarding this clone: As yet, its antigen is unknown.

The table came from immunoSEQ multiplex PCR; TCRdb's copy has only in-frame clones and leaves some out. The sample has 1.6 million or so clones, roughly 96% seen once; the top ten hold approximately 1.2%. The source of this sequence is a man aged 25 to 40 in good health. The sequenced sample was naive CD4+ T cells sorted from blood. Subset denoted: CD45RA+ positively selected. This chain links TRBV7-6 with TRBJ2-3; 7 bases match TRBD1. The CDR3: CASSLKGAYTDTQYF. The CDR3 region has the DNA TGTGCCAGCAGCTTAAAGGGGGCCTACACAGATACGCAGTATTTT.